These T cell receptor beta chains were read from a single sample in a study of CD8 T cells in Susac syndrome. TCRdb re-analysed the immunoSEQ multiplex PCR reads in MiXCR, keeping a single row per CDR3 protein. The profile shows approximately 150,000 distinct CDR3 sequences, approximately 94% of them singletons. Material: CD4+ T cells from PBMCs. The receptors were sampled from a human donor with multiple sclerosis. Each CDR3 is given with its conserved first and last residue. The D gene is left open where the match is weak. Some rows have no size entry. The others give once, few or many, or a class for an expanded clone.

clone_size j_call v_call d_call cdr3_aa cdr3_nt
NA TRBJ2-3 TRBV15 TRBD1 CATSPRQGADTQYF TGTGCCACCAGCCCTCGACAGGGCGCAGATACGCAGTATTTT
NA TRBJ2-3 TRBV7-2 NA CASSLRGASTDTQYF TGTGCCAGCAGCTTAAGGGGGGCTAGCACAGATACGCAGTATTTT
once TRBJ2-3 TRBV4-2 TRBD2 CASSLTTSGGVTDTQYF TGTGCCAGCAGCTTAACGACTAGCGGGGGTGTCACAGATACGCAGTATTTT
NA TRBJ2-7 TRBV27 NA CASSFRLAPYEQYF TGTGCCAGCAGTTTTAGATTGGCCCCCTACGAGCAGTACTTC
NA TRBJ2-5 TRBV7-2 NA CASSLWAQLSQETQYF TGTGCCAGCAGCCTTTGGGCCCAGCTCTCTCAAGAGACCCAGTACTTC
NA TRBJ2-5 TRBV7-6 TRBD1 CASSPRQGVGETQYF TGTGCCAGCAGCCCACGACAGGGTGTAGGAGAGACCCAGTACTTC
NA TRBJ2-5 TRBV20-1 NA CSAGQTGGETQYF TGCAGTGCTGGACAGACTGGTGGGGAGACCCAGTACTTC
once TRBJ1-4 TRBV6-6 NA CASRQGEKLFF TGTGCCAGCCGTCAGGGGGAAAAACTGTTTTTT
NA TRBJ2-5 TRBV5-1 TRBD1 CASSSSRGLETQYF TGCGCCAGCAGCTCCTCGAGGGGGCTGGAGACCCAGTACTTC
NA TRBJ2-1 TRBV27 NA CASRSRGRRHNEQFF TGTGCCAGCAGATCTCGGGGGCGAAGACACAATGAGCAGTTCTTC
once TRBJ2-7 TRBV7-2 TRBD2 CASSPLAGGDYEQYF TGTGCCAGCAGCCCCTTAGCGGGTGGAGACTACGAGCAGTACTTC
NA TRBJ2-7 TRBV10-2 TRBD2 CASSEAGLSEQYF TGCGCCAGCAGTGAAGCGGGGCTGAGCGAGCAGTACTTC
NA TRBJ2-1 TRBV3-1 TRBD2 CASSKRLAENYNEQFF TGTGCCAGCAGCAAGCGACTAGCGGAGAACTACAATGAGCAGTTCTTC
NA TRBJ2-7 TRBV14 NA CASSQLAYEQYF TGTGCCAGCAGCCAACTGGCTTACGAGCAGTACTTC
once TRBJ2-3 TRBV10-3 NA CAISDMADTQYF TGTGCCATCAGTGATATGGCGGATACGCAGTATTTT
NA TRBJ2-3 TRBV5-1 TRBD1 CASSLGQGAMDTQYF TGCGCCAGCAGCTTGGGGCAGGGGGCAATGGATACGCAGTATTTT
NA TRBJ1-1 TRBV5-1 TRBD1 CASSETTGYTEAFF TGCGCCAGCAGCGAGACGACAGGGTACACTGAAGCTTTCTTT
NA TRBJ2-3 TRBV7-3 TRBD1 CASSAGGTGGPDTQYF TGTGCCAGCAGTGCGGGGGGGACAGGGGGCCCAGATACGCAGTATTTT
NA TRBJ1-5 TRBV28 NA CASLTSGQPQHF TGTGCCAGTCTGACCTCCGGTCAGCCCCAGCATTTT
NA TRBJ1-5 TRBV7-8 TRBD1 CASSLQGEGFQPQHF TGTGCCAGCAGCTTACAGGGGGAAGGATTTCAGCCCCAGCATTTT
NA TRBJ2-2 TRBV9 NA CASSVGLTGELFF TGTGCCAGCAGCGTAGGGCTTACCGGGGAGCTGTTTTTT
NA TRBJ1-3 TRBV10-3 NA CAIRSSTRDPKKAGGTIYF TGTGCCATCAGATCTTCCACCCGGGACCCAAAAAAGGCGGGGGGCACCATATATTTT
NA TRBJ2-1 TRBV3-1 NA CASSRPTYNEQFF TGTGCCAGCAGTCGCCCAACCTACAATGAGCAGTTCTTC
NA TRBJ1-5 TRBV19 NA CASSSQQAYQPQHF TGTGCCAGTAGTAGCCAACAGGCCTATCAGCCCCAGCATTTT
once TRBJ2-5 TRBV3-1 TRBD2 CASSRGGARETQYF TGTGCCAGCAGCCGGGGAGGGGCGCGGGAGACCCAGTACTTC
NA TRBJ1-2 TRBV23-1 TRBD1 CASSQPGGQGGYTF TGCGCCAGCAGTCAACCCGGGGGACAGGGAGGCTACACCTTC
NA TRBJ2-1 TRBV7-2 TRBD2 CASSLAQAGVAYNEQFF TGTGCCAGCAGCTTAGCGCAGGCGGGAGTGGCCTACAATGAGCAGTTCTTC
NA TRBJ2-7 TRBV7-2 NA CASSLGYSASSYEQYF TGTGCCAGCAGCTTAGGGTATTCGGCCAGTTCCTACGAGCAGTACTTC
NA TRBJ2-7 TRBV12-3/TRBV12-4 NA CASRDERGGYEQYF TGTGCCAGCAGGGATGAACGGGGAGGCTACGAGCAGTACTTC
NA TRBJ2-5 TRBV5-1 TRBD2 CASSLERGGGETQYF TGCGCCAGCAGCTTGGAGCGGGGGGGCGGAGAGACCCAGTACTTC
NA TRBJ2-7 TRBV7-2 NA CASSLDSGTYEQYF TGTGCCAGCAGCTTAGATAGCGGCACCTACGAGCAGTACTTC
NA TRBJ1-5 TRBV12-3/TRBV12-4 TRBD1 CASSRTGEGQPQHF TGTGCCAGCAGCAGGACAGGGGAGGGACAGCCCCAGCATTTT
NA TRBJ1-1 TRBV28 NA CASSFNSQAFF TGTGCCAGCAGTTTCAACAGCCAAGCTTTCTTT
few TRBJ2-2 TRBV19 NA CASSDPGNTGELFF TGTGCCAGTAGTGACCCAGGGAACACCGGGGAGCTGTTTTTT
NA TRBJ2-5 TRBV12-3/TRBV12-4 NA CASKPTPDGPQYF TGTGCCAGCAAACCGACCCCGGACGGGCCCCAGTACTTC
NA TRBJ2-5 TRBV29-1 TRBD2 CSAGTGLAGGQETQYF TGCAGCGCTGGGACAGGACTAGCGGGGGGGCAGGAGACCCAGTACTTC
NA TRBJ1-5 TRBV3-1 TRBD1 CASSLGTGDQPQHF TGTGCCAGCAGCCTAGGGACAGGGGATCAGCCCCAGCATTTT
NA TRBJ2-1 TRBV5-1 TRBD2 CASSQGGTSGYNEQFF TGCGCCAGCAGCCAGGGTGGGACTAGCGGCTACAATGAGCAGTTCTTC
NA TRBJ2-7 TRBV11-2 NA CASSLTRTVLYEQYF TGTGCCAGCAGCTTAACGAGGACCGTCCTATACGAGCAGTACTTC
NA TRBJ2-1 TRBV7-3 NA CASSSMQREQFF TGTGCCAGCAGCTCCATGCAACGTGAGCAGTTCTTC
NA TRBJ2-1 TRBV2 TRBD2 CASRGRVAGFNEQFF TGTGCCAGCAGGGGCAGGGTAGCGGGGTTCAATGAGCAGTTCTTC
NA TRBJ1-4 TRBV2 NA CASRGASANEKLFF TGTGCCAGCAGGGGCGCGTCGGCTAATGAAAAACTGTTTTTT